The 25 T cell receptor beta chains reported below all come from one sample, sequenced in a study of blood T cell repertoires in COVID-19 (dated by TCRdb to the early 2020s). Library preparation was by the immunoSEQ multiplex PCR assay. The table was pulled from immuneACCESS by TCRdb, which kept in-frame rearrangements only. Such tables lose some clones; where checked, under half of the loss comes from unresolved V genes, and the rest has no known cause. Across this sample there are approximately 440,000 clones, with about nine tenths seen only once. The top ten constitute roughly an eighth of the sample. Sequencing input: peripheral blood. Receptors were obtained from a woman between 45 and 60 years old with COVID-19, enrolled during active disease.

The chain carries TRBV27 and TRBJ2-7; D may be TRBD2 (6 bases). CDR1 and CDR2 from the germline V gene are MNHEY and SMNVEV (reference sequence). The CDR3 covers 13 residues. Between the trimmed V and J ends, which lost 10 bases and 3 bases, there was a span of 16 bases. The CDR3 region is CATARVGLYEQYF. The CDR3 bases are TGTGCCACCGCCCGGGTGGGACTCTACGAGCAGTACTTC.

The chain employs TRBV2 and TRBJ1-2, with D perhaps matching TRBD1 (6 bases). The V end lost 6 bases, the J end lost 4 bases, and 15 bases lay between the germline ends. Germline-derived CDR1 and CDR2 are SNHLY and FYNNEI. The CDR3 spans 14 residues. As DNA, the CDR3 is TGTGCCAGCAGCGCTTTACAGGGTAGCTATGGCTACACCTTC. Its protein product is CASSALQGSYGYTF.

The CDR3 DNA follows: TGTGCCAGCAGCTCCATCGTGAGGGGACAAGAAGGCTACACCTTC. Its translation is CASSSIVRGQEGYTF. This chain links TRBV7-9 with TRBJ1-2; TRBD1 might be the D (6 bases). The CDR3 sequence is 15 residues long. V lost 4 bases and J 8 bases, leaving 20 bases between the germline ends. Germline lookup yields CDR1 SEHNR and CDR2 FQNEAQ (reference sequence).

The CDR3 region is CASSLMYKETQYF. The DNA of the CDR3 is TGTGCCAGTAGTCTGATGTACAAGGAGACCCAGTACTTC. The gene calls are TRBV19 and TRBJ2-5; D is unclear. Germline values: CDR1 LNHDA, CDR2 SQIVND (reference sequence). Trimming removed 5 bases at V and 5 bases at J, with 12 bases between. This CDR3 region has 13 residues.

The sample holds one count of this clone. The chain joins TRBV28 to TRBJ2-2; a possible D gene is TRBD1 (6 bases). This CDR3 comprises 14 residues. The ends were cut back, 6 bases at V and 3 bases at J, with 11 bases in the middle. From germline, CDR1 is MDHEN and CDR2 SYDVKM. The chain's CDR3 is CASSPPGDTGELFF. Here the CDR3 DNA reads TGTGCCAGCAGCCCTCCAGGGGACACCGGGGAGCTGTTTTTT.

The chain recombines TRBV6-6 with TRBJ2-7; 11 bases align to TRBD1. Germline CDR1 is MNHNY and CDR2 is SVGAGI (reference sequence). The CDR3 spans 13 residues. With V trimmed by 10 bases and J by 5 bases, 7 bases remained unmatched. Written as DNA, the CDR3 is TGTGCCATCGTGGGACAGGGGGACCACGAGCAGTACTTC. It specifies CAIVGQGDHEQYF.

The J gene is TRBJ2-7, the V gene TRBV2; TRBD2 agrees at 13 bases. CDR3 length equals 16 residues. V gave up 4 bases and J gave up 7 bases; unmatched junction bases: 10. Germline CDR1 is SNHLY and CDR2 is FYNNEI. Here the CDR3 DNA reads TGTGCCAGCAGTGCCCTAGGGACTAGCGGGGCCGGTGAGCAGTACTTC. This translates into CASSALGTSGAGEQYF.

The chain combines TRBV10-2 with TRBJ2-3; 9 positions agree with TRBD1. The ends lost 6 bases at V and 4 bases at J; junction bases unmatched: 5. The V gene's germline CDR1 is WSHSY and CDR2 SAAADI. This CDR3 contains 14 residues. The CDR3 protein is CASSETGGPDTQYF. The CDR3 DNA sequence: TGCGCCAGCAGCGAGACAGGGGGTCCAGATACGCAGTATTTT.

The chain recombines TRBV11-1 with TRBJ2-4, with 7 bases matching TRBD1. Germline V lookup: CDR1 SGHAT, CDR2 FQDESV (reference sequence). The CDR3 runs 16 residues. After removal of 5 bases from V and 7 bases from J, the junction contained 14 bases not matched to a gene. In DNA, the CDR3 is TGTGCCAGCAGCCCGGCCGTGGACAGGCAGAGGAACATTCAGTACTTC. Translating gives CASSPAVDRQRNIQYF.

This clone showed up many times. The rearrangement links TRBV11-2 to TRBJ2-1; 12 bases are shared with TRBD2. V trimming: 5 bases; J trimming: 5 bases; junction bases outside the gene matches: 7. The germline CDR1 and CDR2 sequences are SGHAT and FQNNGV. The CDR3 extends over 16 amino acids. In DNA form, the CDR3 reads TGTGCCAGCAGCAGGGCTAGCGGGGGGGCCAACAATGAGCAGTTCTTC. Its protein product is CASSRASGGANNEQFF. The complete variable domain, with remaining parts taken from reference TRBV11-2 and TRBJ2-1, reads EAGVAQSPRYKIIEKRQSVAFWCNPISGHATLYWYQQILGQGPKLLIQFQNNGVVDDSQLPKDRFSAERLKGVDSTLKIQPAKLEDSAVYLCASSRASGGANNEQFFGPGTRLTVL.

This chain links TRBV10-3 with TRBJ2-3, with 8 positions matching TRBD2. The V segment lost 11 bases and the J segment 4 bases; nucleotides outside the gene matches: 8. Germline CDR1 reads ENHRY; CDR2 reads SYGVKD. The CDR3 runs 13 residues. CDR3 amino acids: CAATTSEADTQYF. The CDR3 DNA reads as TGTGCCGCCACGACTAGCGAGGCAGATACGCAGTATTTT.

The chain combines TRBV9 with TRBJ1-5, with D possibly TRBD1 on 5 matching bases. The V end lost 1 base, the J end lost 6 bases, and 23 bases lay between the germline ends. The CDR3 is 18 amino acids. Germline CDR1 reads SGDLS; CDR2 reads YYNGEE. The CDR3 region is CASSVNRRGGTWLQPQHF. CDR3 DNA: TGTGCCAGCAGCGTAAACCGGCGGGGGGGGACGTGGCTTCAGCCCCAGCATTTT. The full variable domain, in which reference TRBV9 and TRBJ1-5 provide the parts outside the CDR3, is DSGVTQTPKHLITATGQRVTLRCSPRSGDLSVYWYQQSLDQGLQFLIQYYNGEERAKGNILERFSAQQFPDLHSELNLSSLELGDSALYFCASSVNRRGGTWLQPQHFGDGTRLSIL.

This clone occurred once. The chain links TRBV9 to TRBJ2-3; no clear D gene. The CDR3 spans 13 residues. V was cut by 0 bases and J by 4 bases, with 6 bases left in between. Germline V CDR1 and CDR2: SGDLS, YYNGEE. CDR3 sequence (DNA): TGTGCCAGCAGCGTAGAAGCTGCAGATACGCAGTATTTT. Protein sequence: CASSVEAADTQYF.

Remarks on this clone: Other DNA variants within this sample encode the same CDR3. V usage is TRBV9 and J usage is TRBJ1-3, with a possible D match to TRBD1 (5 bases). CDR3 length equals 14 residues. The V end lost 0 bases, the J end lost 4 bases, and 8 bases lay between the germline ends. The V gene's germline CDR1 is SGDLS and CDR2 YYNGEE. The CDR3 region is CASSVGRGGNTIYF. For the CDR3, the DNA is TGTGCCAGCAGCGTAGGTCGGGGGGGAAACACCATATATTTT.

V usage is TRBV5-6 and J usage is TRBJ1-5, with 8 bases lining up with TRBD1. The germline V gene encodes CDR1 SGHDT and CDR2 YYEEEE. The CDR3 contains 15 residues. Losses at the gene ends were 1 base for V and 9 bases for J; bases not matched to a gene: 9. The CDR3 DNA reads TGTGCCAGCAGCTTGTGGGACAGGCTTTATGTGCCCCAGCATTTT. The encoded protein is CASSLWDRLYVPQHF.

V is TRBV7-8 and J is TRBJ2-7; TRBD1 is a possible D gene (6 bases). The germline gives CDR1 SGHVS, CDR2 FQNEAQ. The V gene lost 5 bases and the J gene lost 3 bases, with 17 bases spanning the gap. The CDR3 totals 15 residues. The CDR3 DNA reads as TGTGCCAGCAGCCACAGTCTGGGCAGGGGCTACGAGCAGTACTTC. Translation gives CASSHSLGRGYEQYF.

The chain is built from TRBV15 and TRBJ2-7; perhaps TRBD2 as D (5 bases). There are 13 residues in the CDR3. The V gene lost 1 base and the J gene lost 3 bases, with 7 bases spanning the gap. Germline V gives CDR1 LNHNV, CDR2 YYDKDF (reference sequence). This CDR3 is CATSRVAGYEQYF. CDR3 DNA sequence: TGTGCCACCAGCAGAGTCGCGGGCTACGAGCAGTACTTC.

A note on this clone: Other DNA sequences within the sample encode an identical CDR3. The genes are TRBV3-1 (or the pseudogene TRBV3-2) and TRBJ2-2, with 10 bases identical to TRBD1. The CDR3 has 15 residues. The V gene end was trimmed by 4 bases and the J gene end by 4 bases; junction bases not matched to a gene: 3. Germline V gene sequence: CDR1 LGHDT, CDR2 YNNKEL (reference sequence). This CDR3 reads CASSPRDRGTGELFF. The CDR3 nucleotides are TGTGCCAGCAGCCCCCGGGACAGGGGCACCGGGGAGCTGTTTTTT.

This chain uses TRBV6-6 with TRBJ2-3, with 7 bases that match TRBD2. From germline, CDR1 is MNHNY and CDR2 SVGAGI (reference sequence). The V segment lost 4 bases and the J segment 4 bases; nucleotides outside the gene matches: 5. This CDR3 spans 14 amino acids. The DNA of the CDR3 is TGTGCCAGCAGTTGGGAGGGTCAGGCAGATACGCAGTATTTT. Translating it yields CASSWEGQADTQYF.

V gene TRBV10-2 combines with J gene TRBJ2-7; a weak D match, TRBD2 (5 bases). V gave up 5 bases and J gave up 2 bases, with 10 bases separating them. Germline V gene lookup returns CDR1 WSHSY and CDR2 SAAADI. The CDR3 is 13 residues long. CDR3 DNA: TGCGCCAGCAGTACACCGGGAACCTACGAGCAGTACTTC. Translating gives CASSTPGTYEQYF.

The rearrangement uses TRBV18 and TRBJ2-1; D perhaps matches TRBD2 (5 bases). The CDR3 runs 13 residues. The V end lost 2 bases, the J end lost 12 bases, and 14 bases lay between the germline ends. Germline-derived CDR1 and CDR2 are KGHSH and LQKENI. The CDR3 loop is CASSPGEPPRQFF. In DNA, the CDR3 is TGTGCCAGCTCACCAGGGGAGCCGCCACGGCAGTTCTTC.

The rearrangement uses TRBV19 and TRBJ2-3; D might be TRBD1 (6 bases). With 10 bases removed from V and 2 bases from J, the gap between germline ends came to 13 bases. CDR1 and CDR2 from the germline V gene are LNHDA and SQIVND (reference sequence). The CDR3 totals 13 residues. As DNA, the CDR3 is TGTGCCACCTCACAGGGATTCACAGATACGCAGTATTTT. Protein product: CATSQGFTDTQYF. Filled out from reference TRBV19 and TRBJ2-3, the complete variable domain reads DGGITQSPKYLFRKEGQNVTLSCEQNLNHDAMYWYRQDPGQGLRLIYYSQIVNDFQKGDIAEGYSVSREKKESFPLTVTSAQKNPTAFYLCATSQGFTDTQYFGPGTRLTVL.

The V call is TRBV13, the J call TRBJ2-7; TRBD2 agrees at 9 bases. From germline, CDR1 is PRHDT and CDR2 FYEKMQ (reference sequence). V lost 5 bases, J lost 3 bases, and 8 bases stayed unmatched. The CDR3 totals 15 residues. Here the CDR3 DNA reads TGTGCCAGCAGCCCTGTAGCGGGGGAGGTCTACGAGCAGTACTTC. Translation gives CASSPVAGEVYEQYF.

In DNA form, the CDR3 reads TGTGCCAGCAGTTACCGACAGGGTTTGTATGGCTACACCTTC. Translation: CASSYRQGLYGYTF. The rearrangement links TRBV6-6 to TRBJ1-2; 7 bases agree with TRBD1. Trimming at V came to 2 bases and at J to 5 bases, leaving 5 bases not matched to a gene. The germline gives CDR1 MNHNY, CDR2 SVGAGI (reference sequence). This CDR3 has 14 residues.

The chain has TRBV7-9 and TRBJ2-3, with D perhaps TRBD2 (7 bases). The CDR3 sequence is 15 residues long. Germline lookup yields CDR1 SEHNR and CDR2 FQNEAQ (reference sequence). V lost 2 bases and J lost 8, with 17 bases in between. CDR3 sequence (DNA): TGTGCCAGCAGCTTAAATGAGGGGGGGAGACCTACGCAGTATTTT. Its translation is CASSLNEGGRPTQYF.